This TCR beta chain was profiled in a study of T cells after yellow fever vaccination (dated by TCRdb to about 2019). Looking at the study overall: The SMART-Seq v4 Ultra Low Input RNA kit was used to prepare libraries from fractions with low cell numbers. To follow T-cell clones before and after primary and booster YFV17D yellow fever vaccination, bulk TCR alpha and beta repertoires were sequenced over time. The cohort comprised two healthy male donors, one aged 18 to 30 and one aged 30 to 40 years. Bulk PBMC replicates and cell subsets were isolated from blood drawn at multiple timepoints before and after both primary and secondary immunization. Beyond this particular receptor, the publication reports: Computational filtering was required because FACS-sorted repertoires could contain abundant contaminating clonotypes from the bulk population. The secondary T-cell response was weaker than the primary response but faster, peaking on day 5 instead of day 15. Only a couple of donors were included in the study, so the extent to which the findings can be generalized is limited. Most clones expanded after primary vaccination were re-detected after the booster (96% of CD4 and roughly 85% of CD8), suggesting broad memory maintenance. A small fraction of clonotypes appeared in both the CD4 and CD8 compartments, likely as a result of convergent recombination.

Reading the label with the study, this specimen's treatment or condition is: live attenuated yellow fever vaccine strain. PBMCs were isolated from peripheral blood using a standard Ficoll-Paque protocol. Epitope-specific CD8 T cells were sorted using a dextramer loaded with the yellow fever NS4B epitope peptide, with anti-CD3 and anti-CD8 staining. TriZol was used to extract RNA from bulk PBMCs, CD4 and CD8 fractions, and dextramer-positive and dextramer-negative fractions. TCR cDNA was synthesized by 5'RACE template switching, which introduced a universal primer site and unique molecular identifiers. Priming for cDNA synthesis came from both the TCR alpha and TCR beta constant segments. Library amplification involved two PCR steps, and the second step added sample barcodes and sequencing adapters. Sequencing of libraries was done on Illumina HiSeq 2500 (2x100 bp) or NovaSeq (2x150 bp). The authors' pipeline ran thus. MIGEC handled demultiplexing of reads and collapsing into UMI consensus sequences, while MiXCR performed V(D)J alignment. Clonotypes responding to the vaccine were identified with edgeR on replicate PBMC samples, with the criteria of FDR below 0.01 and a log2 fold change above 5 up to day 15. Each bulk clonotype was labeled CD4 or CD8 based on which sequenced repertoire, CD4 or CD8, contained the clonotype at higher abundance. Clonotypes enriched at least 10-fold in dextramer-positive versus dextramer-negative fractions were classed as NS4B-specific, and CD4-biased clonotypes were left out. TCRdb itself trimmed the public reads at Q25 with fastp, ran MiXCR and retained productive beta chains. CDR3 protein sequences are deduplicated, and each keeps its most common genes and DNA. TCRdb's processing, not the authors' own work, is the source of the V and J calls. The sample table shows some 52,000 distinct CDR3 sequences, and less than 8% are seen once. The leading ten clones occupy 20% to 25% of the sample.

Trimming takes 4 bases from V and 0 bases from J, and the germline ends sit 12 bases apart. Including the terminal cysteine and phenylalanine, the CDR3 comprises 16 residues. CDR3 DNA only is kept here, 48 bases in frame from base 1. CDR1 and CDR2, per the germline V gene, are SGHAT and FQNNGV. In this sample, this clonotype turned up many times. No much larger clone exists at a distance of one base, and base qualities are not known. The sequence was collected from a man aged 18 to 35 who received the YFV17D yellow fever vaccine. The V gene is TRBV11-2 and the J gene is TRBJ2-2; the D region possibly corresponds to TRBD1 (5 bases align). Source: CD8+ T cells not binding an NS4B(214-222) dextramer, sorted from PBMCs, taken about 49 days after the first yellow fever vaccination. What the cell subset or site label conveys for this sample: NS4B epitope dextramer-negative CD8 T cells. CDR3 region: CASSSIRGANTGELFF. Here is the DNA: TGTGCCAGCAGCTCGATTAGGGGCGCGAACACCGGGGAGCTGTTTTTT.